Reported below is one TCR beta chain. Its antigen remains unidentified. Deep was the level at which the assay was run. Study processing details: Without quality scores, immunoSEQ junctional reads could not be filtered like full-length reads. The repertoire was sequenced with immunoSEQ multiplex PCR; TCRdb's copy has only in-frame clones and lacks some. The V and J calls and clone size are taken from that table; D and trimming were inferred from the DNA. The table has roughly 2,300,000 clones, just under 95% seen once; the top ten hold around 0.38%. The sample comes from a study of shared clonotypes between healthy human individuals. Study conclusions and caveats: Relative to clonotypes present in all four donors, those not shared had lower generation probabilities.

Each donor was a Caucasian adult residing in Nashville, Tennessee. CDR1 and CDR2 (germline): SGHNT, YYREEE (reference sequence). The CDR3 extends over 13 amino acids. Trimming left V 4 bases short and J 5 bases short, with 13 bases between. The sequence came from a man younger than 35 in good health. Some clones in this sample may be carry-over from other donors' samples. The sequencing sample was made of naive CD4+ T cells from PBMCs. The subset was: CD45RA+ positively selected. The gene calls are TRBV5-4 and TRBJ2-7; TRBD2 might be the D (7 bases). The CDR3 protein is CASSLGGPNEQYF. CDR3 sequence (DNA): TGTGCCAGCAGCCTCGGGGGGCCCAACGAGCAGTACTTC. Looking up the rest from reference TRBV5-4 and TRBJ2-7 gives the full variable domain: ETGVTQSPTHLIKTRGQQVTLRCSSQSGHNTVSWYQQALGQGPQFIFQYYREEENGRGNFPPRFSGLQFPNYSSELNVNALELDDSALYLCASSLGGPNEQYFGPGTRLTVT.